This section outlines one T cell receptor beta chain sequence together with its context. What this receptor recognizes is not known. No qualities accompany the bases; no much larger clone lies one base away. Library method: the immunoSEQ multiplex PCR assay. What TCRdb holds here is the immuneACCESS table cut down to in-frame rearrangements. Part of the clones is not present; checked against another copy, under half of the missing clones reflect an unresolved V gene, and the others are unexplained. Present in this sample are 400,000 to 500,000 clones, about 93% of which were seen just once. Of the sample, 5.5% to 8% falls within the top ten clones. The data belong to a study of control samples from healthy donors and cancer patients (dated by TCRdb to the early 2020s). The CDR3 starts with the cysteine, ends with the phenylalanine, and has 12 residues. Kept here is only the CDR3 DNA, which spans 36 bases and is read in frame from base 1. Sequences SGHNT (CDR1) and YENEEA (CDR2) are obtained from the germline V gene. V is shortened by 5 bases, J by 10 bases, and the region joining them spans 14 bases.

The sequenced sample consisted of PBMCs. The rearrangement combines TRBV11-3 with TRBJ1-1, with TRBD1 tentatively as D gene (6 bases match). This TCR was sampled from a man aged 35-49 years with head and neck cancer. CDR3 region: CASSVAGDRAFF. The nucleotide sequence reads as follows: TGTGCCAGCAGCGTAGCAGGGGATAGAGCTTTCTTT.